The sequence of this T cell receptor (beta chain) was determined in a study of cytomegalovirus exposure and HLA in healthy donors. General study results and limits: The records held CMV serostatus as the only immune exposure information. In a later analysis, compared with equally common non-associated chains, HLA-associated beta chains were more expanded. Productive status was seen about 90% or about 30% of the time for most TCR beta V segments in an earlier analysis. Several V segments, TRBV6-2 and TRBV6-3 among them, could not be told apart and were dropped.

Trimming stripped 10 bases from V and 0 bases from J, with 11 bases between. Germline lookup yields CDR1 SGDLS and CDR2 YYNGEE. The CDR3 spans 13 residues. To note about this clone: Its antigen is still unknown.

PCR primers comprised 60 Vbeta and 13 Jbeta primers. TCRdb's copy holds only in-frame clones and misses some; the assay was immunoSEQ multiplex PCR. The data include approximately 140,000 clones; the top ten clones carry around 1.7%. This TCR was sampled from a woman aged 50 to 65 in good health and CMV-seronegative. The sample consisted of PBMCs. J is TRBJ1-3 and V is TRBV9, with D uncertain. The CDR3 sequence is CASAPGSGNTIYF. DNA for the CDR3: TGTGCCTCCGCCCCCGGCTCTGGAAACACCATATATTTT.